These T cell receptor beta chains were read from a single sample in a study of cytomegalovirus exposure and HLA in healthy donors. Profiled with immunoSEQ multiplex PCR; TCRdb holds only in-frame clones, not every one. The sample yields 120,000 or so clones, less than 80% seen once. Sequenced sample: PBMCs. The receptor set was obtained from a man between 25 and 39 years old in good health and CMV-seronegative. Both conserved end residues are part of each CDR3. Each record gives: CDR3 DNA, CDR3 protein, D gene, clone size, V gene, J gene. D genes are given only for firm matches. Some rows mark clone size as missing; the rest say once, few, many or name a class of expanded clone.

TGTGCCAGCAGTGGCGGGGGGGCCGAGGAGCAGTACTTC	CASSGGGAEEQYF	TRBD2	few	TRBV2	TRBJ2-7
TGCGCCAGCAGCTTGGAGGGACACGATGGCTACACCTTC	CASSLEGHDGYTF	.	.	TRBV5-1	TRBJ1-2
TGTGCCAGCAGCTTAGCGCGGACAGGGTTGTCTGGAAACACCATATATTTT	CASSLARTGLSGNTIYF	TRBD1	.	TRBV7-8	TRBJ1-3
TGCGCCAGCAGCTTGGTATTTGTACAAGAGACCCAGTACTTC	CASSLVFVQETQYF	.	.	TRBV5-1	TRBJ2-5
TGTGCCAGCAGCCGAGATGGGTATGGGGCTGGCTACACCTTC	CASSRDGYGAGYTF	.	many	TRBV14	TRBJ1-2
TGTGCCAGCAGCTCCTATCCCATGACTGAAGCTTTCTTT	CASSSYPMTEAFF	.	few	TRBV11-1	TRBJ1-1
TGTGCCAGCAGCTTGGCTGGTAGTCGGGCAGATACGCAGTATTTT	CASSLAGSRADTQYF	.	.	TRBV5-4	TRBJ2-3
TGTGCCAGTAGTATAGGTGGGGGCGGAACCTACGAGCAGTACTTC	CASSIGGGGTYEQYF	.	.	TRBV19	TRBJ2-7
TGTGCCAGCAGCGGGACAGGGGTTATTGGCTACACCTTC	CASSGTGVIGYTF	TRBD1	few	TRBV7-3	TRBJ1-2
TGTGCCAGCAGCCCTAGGACTAGCGGGGGGGCCGATGAGCAGTTCTTC	CASSPRTSGGADEQFF	TRBD2	.	TRBV7-9	TRBJ2-1
TGCAGTGCTGGACAGGGGCAGCCCCAGCATTTT	CSAGQGQPQHF	TRBD1	.	TRBV20-1	TRBJ1-5
TGTGCCAGCAGCCCGGAGACAGGGCTCTATACGCAGTATTTT	CASSPETGLYTQYF	TRBD1	few	TRBV7-2	TRBJ2-3
TGTGCCAGCAGTCCCCTGAGTGGGAGGAGCACAGATACGCAGTATTTT	CASSPLSGRSTDTQYF	.	.	TRBV27	TRBJ2-3
TGTGCCAGCAGCGCCGGACAGAACACTGAAGCTTTCTTT	CASSAGQNTEAFF	.	.	TRBV9	TRBJ1-1
TGTGCCAGCAGCTTTTTCGTCGACAGCTCTAACTATGGCTACACCTTC	CASSFFVDSSNYGYTF	.	.	TRBV5-6	TRBJ1-2
TGTGCCATCAGTGACCTACAGGGGGGTGGTGAAGCTTTCTTT	CAISDLQGGGEAFF	TRBD1	once	TRBV10-3	TRBJ1-1